Below, 18 T cell receptor beta chains from the same sample are listed, as sequenced in a study of Graves' ophthalmopathy and Graves' hyperthyroidism. The authors amplified TCR beta CDR3 regions, and they did so from RNA transcripts for repertoire sequencing. Second-round multiplex PCR came after a first-round RT-PCR that employed HTBI primers. TCRdb itself ran the multiplex PCR reads through MiXCR, one entry per CDR3 protein. The table includes hundreds of thousands of distinct CDR3 sequences, under 25% detected once. Sequencing used peripheral blood. These receptors were obtained from a woman aged 18-30 years with stable Graves' hyperthyroidism.

This clonotype was found many times. The chain combines TRBV7-2 with TRBJ2-5, with TRBD2 matching over 7 bases. Germline CDR1 SGHTA, CDR2 FQGNSA. This CDR3 has 14 amino acids. J was trimmed by 5 bases and V by 5 bases; bases with no gene match: 8. CDR3 amino acids: CASSPLGGHETQYF. The CDR3 nucleotides are TGTGCCAGCAGCCCACTGGGAGGGCACGAGACCCAGTACTTC.

This clonotype was seen at least ten times. The chain employs TRBV5-1 and TRBJ2-7, with 15 positions matching TRBD2. Germline CDR1 and CDR2: SGHRS and YFSETQ. J gave up 2 bases and V 4 bases, and 16 bases lay outside the gene matches. The CDR3 consists of 20 residues. CDR3 sequence (DNA): TGCGCCAGCAGCGCGGGACTAGCGGGAGGACCACTTACTAATCCCTACGAGCAGTACTTC. Translation gives CASSAGLAGGPLTNPYEQYF.

Ten or more counts support this clonotype. The chain joins TRBV19 to TRBJ1-1; D is unresolved. CDR1 and CDR2 from the germline V gene are LNHDA and SQIVND (reference sequence). The V end lost 7 bases, the J end lost 1 base, and 13 bases lay between the germline ends. The CDR3 consists of 14 residues. CDR3 region: CASTTWRGNTEAFF. CDR3 sequence (DNA): TGTGCCAGTACCACCTGGCGGGGGAACACTGAAGCTTTCTTT.

This clonotype was detected many times. The V gene is TRBV12-5, the J gene TRBJ1-1, with TRBD1 as a possible D gene (6 bases). The V and J ends lost 0 bases and 4 bases respectively, with 24 bases between them. This CDR3 has 19 residues. Per germline, CDR1 LGHNT and CDR2 FRNRAP. The CDR3 spells CASGLVRAPLQGGCTEAFF. As DNA, the CDR3 is TGTGCTAGTGGTTTGGTACGAGCCCCACTACAGGGAGGATGCACTGAAGCTTTCTTT. Full variable domain (missing parts from reference TRBV12-5 and TRBJ1-1): DARVTQTPRHKVTEMGQEVTMRCQPILGHNTVFWYRQTMMQGLELLAYFRNRAPLDDSGMPKDRFSAEMPDATLATLKIQPSEPRDSAVYFCASGLVRAPLQGGCTEAFFGQGTRLTVV.

This clonotype was found many times. This chain links TRBV28 with TRBJ1-1; D is unresolved. Deletions cut 5 bases from V and 2 bases from J, with 18 bases between. CDR1 MDHEN and CDR2 SYDVKM come from the germline V gene. The CDR3 is 16 residues long. The CDR3 reads CASSLADLLVNTEAFF. Written as DNA, the CDR3 is TGTGCCAGCAGTCTCGCGGACCTGTTGGTAAACACTGAAGCTTTCTTT.

The J gene is TRBJ1-1, the V gene TRBV19, with TRBD1 as a possible D gene (6 bases). The V and J ends lost 8 bases and 1 base respectively, with 17 bases between them. Germline loops: CDR1 LNHDA, CDR2 SQIVND (reference sequence). This CDR3 contains 15 residues. The CDR3 sequence is CASVGWGLQNTEAFF. The DNA for the CDR3 is TGTGCCAGTGTCGGATGGGGGCTGCAGAACACTGAAGCTTTCTTT.

This clonotype has ten or more counts. V usage is TRBV2 and J usage is TRBJ1-5; D gene unclear. This CDR3 region has 13 residues. The germline gives CDR1 SNHLY, CDR2 FYNNEI. The V end lost 6 bases, the J end lost 0 bases, and 6 bases lay between the germline ends. CDR3 bases: TGTGCCAGCAGCAAAGATAGCAATCAGCCCCAGCATTTT. This encodes CASSKDSNQPQHF.

This clonotype has ten or more counts. The rearrangement uses TRBV7-3 and TRBJ2-7; D possibly corresponds to TRBD2 (5 bases). The V gene's germline CDR1 is SGHTA and CDR2 FQGTGA. V gave up 2 bases and J gave up 5 bases, with 10 bases separating them. The CDR3 sequence is 13 residues long. Written as DNA, the CDR3 is TGTGCCAGCAGCTTATACTCGGGAAACGAGCAGTACTTC. This gives the protein CASSLYSGNEQYF.

This clonotype showed up many times. This chain links TRBV9 with TRBJ2-7; 10 bases agree with TRBD1. The V gene end was trimmed by 3 bases and the J gene end by 4 bases; junction bases not matched to a gene: 4. Germline CDR1 is SGDLS and CDR2 is YYNGEE. The CDR3 runs 14 residues. CDR3 bases: TGTGCCAGCAGCGAGGGGACAGGGGCATACGAGCAGTACTTC. Protein: CASSEGTGAYEQYF.

The chain uses TRBV12-3 or TRBV12-4 and TRBJ2-5; TRBD2 is a possible D gene (6 bases). The CDR3 is made up of 14 amino acids. V was trimmed by 4 bases and J by 4 bases, leaving 13 bases between them. The CDR3 protein is CASSSGRWGETQYF. CDR3 bases: TGTGCCAGCAGTTCCGGGAGATGGGGAGAGACCCAGTACTTC.

This clonotype has a count of ten or more. The genes are TRBV18 and TRBJ1-6, with 9 bases aligning to TRBD1. Germline V gives CDR1 KGHSH, CDR2 LQKENI. CDR3 length equals 15 residues. V dropped 3 bases and J dropped 8; count of bases not matched to a gene: 5. The DNA of the CDR3 is TGTGCCAGCTCACCTGGACAGGGGCGGGATTCACCCCTCCACTTT. Protein sequence: CASSPGQGRDSPLHF.

A word on this clonotype: One base away lies a much larger clone, so this may be a sequencing read error. The chain is built from TRBV27 and TRBJ2-7; 11 nucleotides line up with TRBD1. The trim removed 5 bases at V and 3 bases at J, leaving 9 bases unmatched. The CDR3 runs 16 residues. Germline CDR1 and CDR2: MNHEY and SMNVEV (reference sequence). This CDR3 reads CASSIVPGQGDYEQYF. For the CDR3, the DNA is TGTGCCAGCAGTATCGTTCCGGGACAGGGGGACTACGAGCAGTACTTC.

There are many counts of this clonotype. V gene TRBV12-3 or TRBV12-4 combines with J gene TRBJ1-3; TRBD1 agrees at 8 bases. Trimming took 2 bases from V and 0 from J; bases not matched to a gene: 6. The CDR3 spans 17 residues. CDR3 coding DNA: TGTGCCAGCAGTTTATGGACAGGGAGATTCTCTGGAAACACCATATATTTT. This translates into CASSLWTGRFSGNTIYF.

This chain links TRBV18 with TRBJ2-5; 8 bases agree with TRBD1. The CDR3 sequence is 13 residues long. CDR1 and CDR2 from the germline V gene are KGHSH and LQKENI. Trimming at V came to 5 bases and at J to 5 bases, leaving 4 bases not matched to a gene. In DNA form, the CDR3 reads TGTGCCAGCTCAAGGACAGGGAAGGAGACCCAGTACTTC. Its translation is CASSRTGKETQYF.

The sample holds many counts of this clonotype. The V call is TRBV30, the J call TRBJ1-1; unclear D gene. Germline V CDR1 and CDR2: GTSNPN, SVGIG (reference sequence). The V and J ends lost 1 base and 4 bases respectively, with 4 bases between them. The CDR3 runs to 11 residues. The CDR3 spells CAWSEVTEAFF. The CDR3 DNA sequence: TGTGCCTGGAGTGAAGTCACTGAAGCTTTCTTT.

This clonotype has at least ten counts. This may be a read error: a much more frequent sequence differs by one nucleotide. This chain joins TRBV12-3 or TRBV12-4 and TRBJ2-5; D might be TRBD1 or TRBD2, each matching 6 bases. Trimming removed 5 bases from V and 4 bases from J, with 17 bases in between. The CDR3 spans 15 residues. CDR3 residues: CASSLLGGGAETQYF. In nucleotides, the CDR3 is TGTGCCAGCAGTCTCCTGGGGGGCGGGGCAGAGACCCAGTACTTC.

This chain links TRBV3-1 with TRBJ1-1, with D unclear. This CDR3 has 14 amino acids. Germline-derived CDR1 and CDR2 are LGHDT and YNNKEL (reference sequence). Trimming removed 3 bases from V and 3 bases from J, with 11 bases in between. CDR3 bases: TGTGCCAGCAGCCATTTTTTTGAGGACACTGAAGCTTTCTTT. Its protein product is CASSHFFEDTEAFF.

This clonotype was seen ten or more times. The rearrangement uses TRBV9 and TRBJ2-2; a possible D gene is TRBD2 (7 bases). Trimming cost V 0 bases and J 4 bases, with 13 bases left between them. Germline-derived CDR1 and CDR2 are SGDLS and YYNGEE. The CDR3 totals 16 residues. CDR3 protein: CASSVGGRGVTGELFF. The CDR3 nucleotides are TGTGCCAGCAGCGTAGGGGGGAGGGGGGTCACCGGGGAGCTGTTTTTT.